Each of the 5 T cell receptor beta chains below was sequenced from the same sample in a study of T cell responses to AZD1222 COVID-19 vaccine. Data came from immunoSEQ multiplex PCR; TCRdb stores just in-frame clones and leaves some out. The data contain roughly 120,000 clones, roughly nine tenths of them singletons. Source: peripheral blood, taken on day 0 of AZD1222 vaccination. These receptors were taken from an adult in good health.

V is TRBV2 and J is TRBJ1-6, with a weak D call TRBD1 (5 bases). The CDR3 extends over 16 amino acids. Germline CDR1 and CDR2: SNHLY and FYNNEI. V lost 4 bases, J lost 7 bases, and 17 bases lay in between. CDR3 sequence (DNA): TGTGCCAGCAGTGTGGGACCTCGAACGATGAATTCACCCCTCCACTTT. Translated, it gives CASSVGPRTMNSPLHF. Together with reference TRBV2 and TRBJ1-6, the CDR3 gives the full variable domain: EPEVTQTPSHQVTQMGQEVILRCVPISNHLYFYWYRQILGQKVEFLVSFYNNEISEKSEIFDDQFSVERPDGSNFTLKIRSTKLEDSAMYFCASSVGPRTMNSPLHFGNGTRLTVT.

This chain joins TRBV7-2 and TRBJ1-2; 7 bases match TRBD1. The CDR3 consists of 16 residues. Germline CDR1 is SGHTA and CDR2 is FQGNSA. After removal of 5 bases from V and 3 bases from J, the junction contained 12 bases not matched to a gene. The CDR3 reads CASSRRGGGSHYGYTF. CDR3 bases: TGTGCCAGCAGCCGCAGGGGGGGCGGTAGCCACTATGGCTACACCTTC.

This clone was counted only a few times. The CDR3, as DNA: TGTGCCAGCAGTCCCCTTTTACAGGGTGAGGGCTACACCTTC. Its translation: CASSPLLQGEGYTF. V usage is TRBV2 and J usage is TRBJ1-2; possibly TRBD1 for D (6 bases). Trimming took 5 bases from V and 8 from J, leaving 18 bases between them. Germline V gene data show CDR1 as SNHLY and CDR2 as FYNNEI. The CDR3 covers 14 residues.

With regard to this clone: In the same sample, other DNA sequences code for this CDR3. This chain joins TRBV6-5 and TRBJ1-5, with D hard to call. CDR1 MNHEY and CDR2 SVGAGI come from the germline V gene. V gave up 0 bases and J gave up 2 bases, with 8 bases separating them. The length of the CDR3 is 15 residues. CDR3 sequence reads: CASSYSSRGNQPQHF. In DNA form, the CDR3 reads TGTGCCAGCAGTTACTCTAGTAGGGGCAATCAGCCCCAGCATTTT.

In nucleotides, the CDR3 is TGTGCCAGTACCCCCGGGACTGCCTTCTACGAGCAGTACTTC. Protein: CASTPGTAFYEQYF. The chain uses TRBV19 and TRBJ2-7, with a weak D call TRBD2 (6 bases). Per germline, CDR1 LNHDA and CDR2 SQIVND (reference sequence). CDR3 length equals 14 residues. Trimming took 7 bases from V and 3 from J, leaving 16 bases between them.